This TCR beta chain was identified in a study of T cell repertoires in MIS-A myocarditis. Method: immunoSEQ multiplex PCR; TCRdb's copy keeps in-frame clones and lacks some. This sample has 14,000 to 15,000 clones, with roughly 81% found just once. CDR3 length: 11 amino acids. V was pared by 3 bases and J by 4 bases, with 1 base between. Germline V gene lookup returns CDR1 SNHLY and CDR2 FYNNEI. The chain recombines TRBV2 with TRBJ2-1; D unclear. The sequence was collected from a man aged 18 to 30 with fulminant myocarditis from multisystem inflammatory syndrome in adults (MIS-A) after COVID-19. Material for sequencing was left ventricle heart tissue obtained at autopsy. The CDR3 loop is CASSEYNEQFF. The CDR3 DNA reads TGTGCCAGCAGTGAGTACAATGAGCAGTTCTTC.